The 4 T cell receptor beta chains given below trace back to one sample, sequenced in a study of blood T cells in healthy people across ages. PCR was performed a second time for about 6 to 11 cycles using a sample-barcoded 5' primer and a J-beta primer mix. Each CDR3 protein gets one entry after TCRdb re-called the 5' RACE reads with MiXCR. The sample contains roughly 1,800,000 distinct CDR3 sequences, around half of which appear only once. The sequenced material came from blood. These receptor sequences come from a woman between 35 and 50 years old in good health.

This sequence joins TRBV20-1 and TRBJ2-7, with D possibly TRBD1 on 6 matching bases. CDR1 is DFQATT, CDR2 SNEGSKA, per germline (reference sequence). Trimming took 5 bases from V and 1 from J, leaving 15 bases between them. The CDR3 loop spans 14 amino acids. The CDR3 region has the DNA TGCAGTGCTCCTCCCCCTGACAGGTCCTACGAGCAGTACTTC. Translated, it gives CSAPPPDRSYEQYF.

This clonotype has only a few counts. This chain connects TRBV18 to TRBJ2-5; no definite D call. CDR3 length equals 14 residues. Germline V gene sequence: CDR1 KGHSH, CDR2 LQKENI. V was shortened by 0 bases and J by 2 bases, with 7 bases between the two germline ends. The CDR3 DNA follows: TGTGCCAGCTCACCACCGGTAGAACAAGAGACCCAGTACTTC. It codes for CASSPPVEQETQYF.

This clonotype was detected ten times or more. The chain links TRBV29-1 to TRBJ2-7; D tentatively reads TRBD1 or TRBD2 (5 bases each). The V end was cut by 7 bases, the J end by 3 bases, with 13 bases between. Germline-derived CDR1 and CDR2 are SQVTM and ANQGSEA. The CDR3 has 12 residues. The CDR3 coding sequence is TGCAGCGGACGGGGACCGAGCTACGAGCAGTACTTC. Translation: CSGRGPSYEQYF.

The V and J genes are TRBV6-5 and TRBJ2-7, with 15 bases fitting TRBD2. The end of the DNA fits TRBJ2-5 better, so the J call may be wrong. The CDR3 sequence is 18 residues long. Germline CDR1 is MNHEY and CDR2 is SVGAGI. The CDR3 DNA sequence: TGTGCCAGCAGTAACGATCCGGGACTAGCGGGGGGACAAGAGACCCAGTACTTC. Translating gives CASSNDPGLAGGQETQYF.